The 16 T cell receptor beta chains below come from one sample, sequenced in a study of blood T cell repertoires in COVID-19. Assay used: immunoSEQ multiplex PCR; TCRdb lists only in-frame clones, some missing. The sample records over 110,000 clones, approximately 90% being singletons. Sequenced sample: peripheral blood. The receptors were sampled from a human donor in a cohort sampled during active COVID-19.

This clone was recorded once. The chain joins TRBV5-1 to TRBJ2-6; D possibly corresponds to TRBD2 (7 bases). The CDR3 spans 18 residues. The ends were cut back, 0 bases at V and 1 base at J, with 14 bases in the middle. Germline lookup yields CDR1 SGHRS and CDR2 YFSETQ. In DNA form, the CDR3 reads TGCGCCAGCAGCTTGGATACAGGGAGGGGGTCTGGGGCCAACGTCCTGACTTTC. Encoded protein: CASSLDTGRGSGANVLTF.

The rearrangement uses TRBV5-6 and TRBJ2-1, with no clear D. The V and J ends lost 4 bases and 8 bases respectively, with 10 bases between them. CDR1 and CDR2 (germline): SGHDT, YYEEEE. The CDR3 has 12 residues. CDR3 amino acids: CASSPWSDEQFF. In nucleotides, the CDR3 is TGTGCCAGCAGCCCCTGGAGCGATGAGCAGTTCTTC.

The V call is TRBV7-2, the J call TRBJ1-2, with TRBD1 matching 9 bases. CDR1 SGHTA and CDR2 FQGNSA come from the germline V gene. The V and J ends lost 2 bases and 7 bases, in that order; junction bases with no gene match: 11. The CDR3 runs to 16 residues. CDR3 protein: CASSLSLSTGGFGYTF. CDR3 sequence (DNA): TGTGCCAGCAGCTTAAGCCTTAGTACAGGGGGCTTTGGCTACACCTTC.

J is TRBJ1-6 and V is TRBV12-3 or TRBV12-4, with 8 nucleotides matching TRBD1. The CDR3 has 13 residues. Trimming cost V 6 bases and J 6 bases; bases outside gene matches: 1. CDR3 residues: CASSQGANSPLHF. In DNA, the CDR3 is TGTGCCAGCAGCCAGGGGGCTAATTCACCCCTCCACTTT.

The rearrangement links TRBV18 to TRBJ1-2, with TRBD1 matching over 7 bases. The CDR3 sequence is 12 residues long. V gave up 2 bases and J gave up 7 bases; unmatched junction bases: 1. The germline V gene has CDR1 KGHSH and CDR2 LQKENI. CDR3 loop: CASSPAGGGYTF. The DNA for the CDR3 is TGTGCCAGCTCACCAGCAGGGGGTGGCTACACCTTC. The full variable domain, in which reference TRBV18 and TRBJ1-2 provide the parts outside the CDR3, is NAGVMQNPRHLVRRRGQEARLRCSPMKGHSHVYWYRQLPEEGLKFMVYLQKENIIDESGMPKERFSAEFPKEGPSILRIQQVVRGDSAAYFCASSPAGGGYTFGSGTRLTVV.

V is TRBV18 and J is TRBJ2-1; 11 bases are shared with TRBD2. Per the germline V gene, CDR1 is KGHSH and CDR2 is LQKENI. With 3 bases clipped from V and 7 bases from J, the junction kept 5 bases outside the gene matches. The CDR3 has 15 amino acids. CDR3 sequence (DNA): TGTGCCAGCTCACCCGCTAGCGGGGGGAGTAATGAGCAGTTCTTC. As protein: CASSPASGGSNEQFF. The complete variable domain, with remaining parts taken from reference TRBV18 and TRBJ2-1, reads NAGVMQNPRHLVRRRGQEARLRCSPMKGHSHVYWYRQLPEEGLKFMVYLQKENIIDESGMPKERFSAEFPKEGPSILRIQQVVRGDSAAYFCASSPASGGSNEQFFGPGTRLTVL.

The chain is built from TRBV7-9 and TRBJ1-3; the D gene is possibly TRBD1 (6 bases). CDR3 length: 14 amino acids. CDR1 is SEHNR, CDR2 FQNEAQ, per germline (reference sequence). The V end lost 6 bases, the J end lost 0 bases, and 9 bases lay between the germline ends. The CDR3 bases are TGTGCCAGCAGACTACAGGGCTCTGGAAACACCATATATTTT. Its protein is CASRLQGSGNTIYF.

The chain links TRBV7-2 to TRBJ1-1, with 8 bases aligning to TRBD1. CDR1 is SGHTA, CDR2 FQGNSA, per germline. With V trimmed by 1 base and J by 4 bases, 11 bases remained unmatched. The CDR3 consists of 17 residues. In DNA, the CDR3 is TGTGCCAGCAGCTTAGGGTCAGGGGGCCCCACGAGCACTGAAGCTTTCTTT. The encoded protein is CASSLGSGGPTSTEAFF.

This chain joins TRBV7-2 and TRBJ2-1; D possibly corresponds to TRBD2 (6 bases). Germline assignment: CDR1 SGHTA and CDR2 FQGNSA. Deletions cut 7 bases from V and 7 bases from J, with 20 bases between. The CDR3 totals 15 residues. The CDR3 loop reads CASTVSGDPANEQFF. The CDR3 nucleotides are TGTGCCAGCACAGTGTCGGGGGACCCCGCGAATGAGCAGTTCTTC.

The rearrangement joins TRBV5-1 to TRBJ1-1; 8 bases agree with TRBD1. The germline V gene has CDR1 SGHRS and CDR2 YFSETQ. The CDR3 has 14 residues. Trimming cost V 4 bases and J 3 bases; bases outside gene matches: 5. The CDR3 here is CASSPGGEDTEAFF. The CDR3 nucleotides read TGCGCCAGCAGCCCAGGGGGCGAGGACACTGAAGCTTTCTTT.

This chain uses TRBV7-6 with TRBJ2-6; tentative D call: TRBD1 (5 bases). The length of the CDR3 is 16 residues. The germline CDR1 and CDR2 sequences are SGHVS and FNYEAQ. V was trimmed by 2 bases and J by 2 bases, leaving 10 bases between them. The CDR3 sequence: CASSLRAGTGANVLTF. DNA for the CDR3: TGTGCCAGCAGCTTAAGAGCAGGGACTGGGGCCAACGTCCTGACTTTC.

The chain carries TRBV5-4 and TRBJ2-7; the D gene is possibly TRBD1 (6 bases). V shed 4 bases and J shed 0 bases, with 11 bases lying between them. CDR1 and CDR2 from the germline V gene are SGHNT and YYREEE (reference sequence). The CDR3 runs to 14 residues. CDR3 nucleotides: TGTGCCAGCAGCCAGGACAGAATCTCCTACGAGCAGTACTTC. It is translated as CASSQDRISYEQYF.

The CDR3 DNA reads TGTGCCAGCAGCTTAAGGGACAGGGGTCCCTACGAGCAGTACTTC. Translated, it gives CASSLRDRGPYEQYF. V gene TRBV7-9 combines with J gene TRBJ2-7, with 10 bases lining up with TRBD1. Unmatched junction bases numbered 3, after V lost 2 bases and J lost 2 bases. Germline V gene sequence: CDR1 SEHNR, CDR2 FQNEAQ (reference sequence). CDR3 size: 15 residues.

This chain joins TRBV6-6 and TRBJ1-2; unclear D gene. Per germline, CDR1 MNHNY and CDR2 SVGAGI (reference sequence). The CDR3 spans 14 residues. Trimming left V 5 bases short and J 6 bases short, with 16 bases between. Here the CDR3 reads CASSLMSFSDGYTF. CDR3 in DNA: TGTGCCAGCAGTCTCATGTCCTTTAGTGATGGCTACACCTTC.

The J gene is TRBJ2-2, the V gene TRBV5-1, with D possibly being TRBD2 (5 bases). The length of the CDR3 is 14 residues. The germline V gene has CDR1 SGHRS and CDR2 YFSETQ. With 4 bases removed from V and 1 base from J, the gap between germline ends came to 8 bases. The CDR3 protein is CASSLGLNTGELFF. DNA for the CDR3: TGCGCCAGCAGCCTTGGACTGAACACCGGGGAGCTGTTTTTT. Full variable domain (outside the CDR3, taken from reference TRBV5-1 and TRBJ2-2): KAGVTQTPRYLIKTRGQQVTLSCSPISGHRSVSWYQQTPGQGLQFLFEYFSETQRNKGNFPGRFSGRQFSNSRSEMNVSTLELGDSALYLCASSLGLNTGELFFGEGSRLTVL.

The chain couples TRBV7-9 to TRBJ2-1; perhaps TRBD1 as D (6 bases). This CDR3 has 16 residues. V was pared by 11 bases and J by 4 bases, with 24 bases between. CDR1 is SEHNR and CDR2 is FQNEAQ in the germline V gene (reference sequence). The chain's CDR3 is CAWGVTSGVSYNEQFF. CDR3 bases: TGTGCCTGGGGTGTAACCTCAGGGGTGTCATACAATGAGCAGTTCTTC.